The 14 T cell receptor beta chains below come from one sample, sequenced in a study of CD8 T cells in Susac syndrome. The authors reverse transcribed about 0.5 to 1 ug RNA with random hexamers. TCRdb ran MiXCR on the immunoSEQ multiplex PCR reads and lists one entry per CDR3 protein. This table holds about 71,000 distinct CDR3 sequences, nearly 96% found once. Sequenced: CD4+ T cells from PBMCs. These receptors were obtained from a human donor with multiple sclerosis.

The chain combines TRBV6-5 with TRBJ2-1; D not certain. Trimming took off 7 bases at V and 6 bases at J, with 16 bases between the two ends. Per the germline V gene, CDR1 is MNHEY and CDR2 is SVGAGI. The CDR3 length is 14 residues. The CDR3 DNA follows: TGTGCCAGCACCCCTACATTGAGTACCAATGAGCAGTTCTTC. Translating it yields CASTPTLSTNEQFF.

V usage is TRBV5-1 and J usage is TRBJ2-7; TRBD1 agrees at 7 bases. The trim removed 8 bases at V and 4 bases at J, leaving 9 bases unmatched. CDR1 SGHRS and CDR2 YFSETQ come from the germline V gene. The CDR3 has 13 amino acids. Here the CDR3 reads CASKDRDSYEQYF. DNA for the CDR3: TGCGCCAGTAAAGACAGGGACAGTTACGAGCAGTACTTC. The variable domain in full, with the rest retrieved from reference TRBV5-1 and TRBJ2-7, is KAGVTQTPRYLIKTRGQQVTLSCSPISGHRSVSWYQQTPGQGLQFLFEYFSETQRNKGNFPGRFSGRQFSNSRSEMNVSTLELGDSALYLCASKDRDSYEQYFGPGTRLTVT.

This chain links TRBV20-1 with TRBJ1-2; D is ambiguous. Germline loops: CDR1 DFQATT, CDR2 SNEGSKA (reference sequence). Trimming took 0 bases from V and 7 from J, leaving 12 bases between them. CDR3 size: 13 residues. The CDR3 is CSARDAEGTGYTF. The CDR3 coding sequence is TGCAGTGCTAGAGATGCGGAGGGTACTGGCTACACCTTC.

The rearrangement links TRBV5-1 to TRBJ2-2, with TRBD1 matching over 9 bases. CDR1 is SGHRS and CDR2 is YFSETQ in the germline V gene. The J segment lost 3 bases and the V segment lost 0 bases, leaving 3 bases of the junction unmatched. The CDR3 spans 16 residues. CDR3 bases: TGCGCCAGCAGCTTGGCCGGGACAGGGTACACCGGGGAGCTGTTTTTT. Its translation: CASSLAGTGYTGELFF.

This clonotype was seen just once. J is TRBJ2-7 and V is TRBV3-1; a possible D gene is TRBD1 (5 bases). Germline V gives CDR1 LGHDT, CDR2 YNNKEL (reference sequence). This CDR3 spans 13 amino acids. Trimming took 1 base from V and 6 from J, leaving 10 bases between them. The DNA of the CDR3 is TGTGCCAGCAGCCAAGGACAGCTTACCGAGCAGTACTTC. It encodes CASSQGQLTEQYF.

This chain links TRBV6-5 with TRBJ1-2; 9 positions match TRBD1. CDR3 size: 15 residues. Germline CDR1 is MNHEY and CDR2 is SVGAGI. V lost 6 bases to trimming and J lost 6 bases; unmatched junction nucleotides: 11. CDR3 coding DNA: TGTGCCAGCAGGAGAACAGGGGGCTCTACCAATGGCTACACCTTC. It encodes CASRRTGGSTNGYTF.

This chain uses TRBV5-1 with TRBJ2-1; D perhaps matches TRBD1 (6 bases). V was pared by 5 bases and J by 4 bases, with 10 bases between. The length of the CDR3 is 13 residues. CDR1 and CDR2 from the germline V gene are SGHRS and YFSETQ. CDR3 in amino acids: CASSQGIYNEQFF. The CDR3 DNA reads as TGCGCCAGCAGTCAGGGGATTTACAATGAGCAGTTCTTC.

The V and J genes are TRBV12-3 or TRBV12-4 and TRBJ2-5; D is possibly TRBD1 (6 bases). V dropped 6 bases and J dropped 5 bases, with 13 bases sitting between them. The CDR3 loop spans 13 amino acids. The CDR3 spells CASSLSRGETQYF. The CDR3 DNA follows: TGTGCCAGCAGCCTTAGCAGGGGTGAGACCCAGTACTTC.

The chain has TRBV6-5 and TRBJ2-7; TRBD1 or TRBD2 may be the D gene (5 bases each). With 6 bases removed from V and 5 bases from J, the gap between germline ends came to 20 bases. The germline gives CDR1 MNHEY, CDR2 SVGAGI. The CDR3 covers 15 residues. CDR3 residues: CASRPNSLGTHEQYF. The CDR3 coding sequence is TGTGCCAGCAGGCCCAACAGCCTCGGGACCCACGAGCAGTACTTC.

The rearrangement uses TRBV30 and TRBJ1-2, with D perhaps matching TRBD1 (5 bases). V was pared by 1 base and J by 6 bases, with 9 bases between. The CDR3 is made up of 12 amino acids. CDR1 and CDR2 from the germline V gene are GTSNPN and SVGIG (reference sequence). The DNA for the CDR3 is TGTGCCTGGAGTGCGCAGGGTCATGGCTACACCTTC. This translates into CAWSAQGHGYTF.

This chain uses TRBV9 with TRBJ1-1, with no clear D. The ends were cut back, 0 bases at V and 5 bases at J, with 11 bases in the middle. Germline V gene sequence: CDR1 SGDLS, CDR2 YYNGEE. The CDR3 consists of 14 residues. CDR3 coding DNA: TGTGCCAGCAGCGTAGTGCCCGAGAGGACTGAAGCTTTCTTT. Translating gives CASSVVPERTEAFF.

The J gene is TRBJ1-4, the V gene TRBV12-3 or TRBV12-4, with 7 bases lining up with TRBD1. CDR3 length: 16 amino acids. With V trimmed by 5 bases and J by 6 bases, 12 bases remained unmatched. CDR3 sequence: CASSAQKGARDEKLFF. Here the CDR3 DNA reads TGTGCCAGCAGTGCGCAGAAGGGGGCTCGGGATGAAAAACTGTTTTTT.

The chain is built from TRBV20-1 and TRBJ1-5; 8 bases map to TRBD1. This CDR3 has 16 amino acids. Germline CDR1 and CDR2: DFQATT and SNEGSKA (reference sequence). Germline trimming cut 6 bases from V and 0 bases from J; bases unmatched to any gene: 10. Here the CDR3 DNA reads TGCAGTGCAGCCGGGACAGGACATTATAGCAATCAGCCCCAGCATTTT. Translation gives CSAAGTGHYSNQPQHF.

The rearrangement uses TRBV24-1 and TRBJ1-5; D is uncertain. The length of the CDR3 is 12 residues. The germline V gene encodes CDR1 KGHDR and CDR2 SFDVKD. V was trimmed by 9 bases and J by 7 bases, leaving 12 bases between them. The CDR3 DNA reads as TGTGCCACCGGGGAGGGAGACCAGCCCCAGCATTTT. It yields the protein CATGEGDQPQHF.